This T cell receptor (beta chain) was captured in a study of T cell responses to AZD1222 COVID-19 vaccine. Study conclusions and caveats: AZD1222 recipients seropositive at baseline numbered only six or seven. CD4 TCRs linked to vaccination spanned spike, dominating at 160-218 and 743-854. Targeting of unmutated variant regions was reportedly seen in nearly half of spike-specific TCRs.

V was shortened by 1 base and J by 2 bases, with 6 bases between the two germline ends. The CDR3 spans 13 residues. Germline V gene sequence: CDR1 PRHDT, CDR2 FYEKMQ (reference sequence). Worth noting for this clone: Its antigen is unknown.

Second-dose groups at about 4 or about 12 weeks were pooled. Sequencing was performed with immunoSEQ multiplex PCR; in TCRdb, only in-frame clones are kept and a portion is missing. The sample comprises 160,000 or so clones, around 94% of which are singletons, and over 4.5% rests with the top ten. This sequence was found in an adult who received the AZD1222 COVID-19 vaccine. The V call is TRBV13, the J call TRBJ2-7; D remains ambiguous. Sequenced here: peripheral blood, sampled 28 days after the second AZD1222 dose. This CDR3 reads CASSLVGAYEQYF. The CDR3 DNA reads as TGTGCCAGCAGCTTAGTTGGCGCCTACGAGCAGTACTTC.